These T cell receptor beta chains were read from a single sample in a study of CD8+ T cells in alopecia areata. Using immunoSEQ multiplex PCR, the repertoire was profiled, and TCRdb retains in-frame clones only, with some absent. The sample comprises about 220,000 clones, less than 75% of which are singletons, and about 1.6% rests with the top ten. Material: CD4+ T cells sorted from blood, obtained at week 4, from a patient treated with tofacitinib. These receptors came from a human donor with alopecia areata. Each CDR3 is given with its conserved first and last residue. Fields, in order: J gene, D gene, V gene, clone size, CDR3 DNA, CDR3 protein. The D gene is left open where the match is weak. Clone size is not always given. Where it is, it says once, few, many or a class for expanded clones.

TRBJ1-5,.,TRBV30,.,TGTGCCTGGAGTGTACGGAGAGGGGGTCAGCCCCAGCATTTT,CAWSVRRGGQPQHF
TRBJ2-7,.,TRBV27,many,TGTGCCAGCAGTTTGTCGTCGGGCAGGGCCGACGAGCAGTACTTC,CASSLSSGRADEQYF
TRBJ2-6,.,TRBV29-1,few,TGCAGCGTCGGCACCGGGGGGCTCGGGGCCAACGTCCTGACTTTC,CSVGTGGLGANVLTF
TRBJ1-2,TRBD1,TRBV5-1,.,TGCGCCAGCGCGAACGGACCAGGACAGGCAGATGGCTACACCTTC,CASANGPGQADGYTF
TRBJ1-1,TRBD1,TRBV7-2,few,TGTGCCAGCAGCGTCCGGCAGGGGGACACTGAAGCTTTCTTT,CASSVRQGDTEAFF
TRBJ2-7,TRBD1,TRBV25-1,.,TGTGCCAGCAGCCGGGACAGTGCTACCTACGAGCAGTACTTC,CASSRDSATYEQYF
TRBJ2-7,.,TRBV9,.,TGTGCCAGCAGCGTAGGGATGGGCTACGAGCAGTACTTC,CASSVGMGYEQYF
TRBJ2-3,TRBD1,TRBV30,.,TGTGCCTGGAGCTCCCGGACAGGCCACTTTCACACAGATACGCAGTATTTT,CAWSSRTGHFHTDTQYF
TRBJ1-5,.,TRBV30,.,TGTGCCTGGAGTGTCAGAGGACACCATAATCAGCCCCAGCATTTT,CAWSVRGHHNQPQHF
TRBJ2-5,TRBD2,TRBV7-8,.,TGTGCCAGCAGCCCTAAAACAGGGCTAGCGGGAGAGACCCAGTACTTC,CASSPKTGLAGETQYF
TRBJ2-4,.,TRBV14,few,TGTGCCAGCAGCCCCCCAGGTGTGCGGGTGGGCGGAATTCAGTACTTC,CASSPPGVRVGGIQYF
TRBJ1-1,TRBD1,TRBV5-1,.,TGCGCCAGCACCCTACAGGGGCGGGGGACTGAAGCTTTCTTT,CASTLQGRGTEAFF
TRBJ2-3,.,TRBV7-8,.,TGTGCCAGCAGCTTATCTGAGCGGCTTACGCAGTATTTT,CASSLSERLTQYF
TRBJ1-1,TRBD1,TRBV29-1,.,TGCAGCGTTGGGGACAGGGGACCAGCTTTCTTT,CSVGDRGPAFF